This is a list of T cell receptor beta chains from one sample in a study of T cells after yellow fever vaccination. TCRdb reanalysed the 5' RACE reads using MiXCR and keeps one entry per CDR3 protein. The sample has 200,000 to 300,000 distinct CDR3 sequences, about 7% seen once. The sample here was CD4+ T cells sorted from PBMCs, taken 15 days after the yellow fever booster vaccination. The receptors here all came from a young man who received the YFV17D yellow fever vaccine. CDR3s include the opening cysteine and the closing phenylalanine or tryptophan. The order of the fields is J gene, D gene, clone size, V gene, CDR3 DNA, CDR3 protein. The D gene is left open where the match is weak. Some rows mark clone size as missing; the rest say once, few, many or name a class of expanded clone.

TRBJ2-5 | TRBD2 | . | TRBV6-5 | TGTGCCAGCAGTTACGTCGGCGGGAGTGCGTCTTTTAGGGAGACCCAGTACTTC | CASSYVGGSASFRETQYF
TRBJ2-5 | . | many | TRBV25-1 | TGTGCCAGCAGTGCCCTCGGACAGCGAGAAGAGACCCAGTACTTC | CASSALGQREETQYF
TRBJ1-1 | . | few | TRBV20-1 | TGCAGTGCTCTAATAGAGAACACTGAAGCTTTCTTT | CSALIENTEAFF
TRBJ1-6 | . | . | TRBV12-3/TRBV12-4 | TGTGCCAGCAGTTTAGCCATCGGGGGTTCACCCCTCCACTTT | CASSLAIGGSPLHF
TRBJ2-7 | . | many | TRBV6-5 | TGTGCCAGCAGTTTGGTGACGAGGGACTACGAGCAGTACTTC | CASSLVTRDYEQYF
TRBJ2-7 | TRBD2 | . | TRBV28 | TGTGCCAGCAGTGGTCAAGCACTAGCGGGAGTAGAAGAGCAGTACTTC | CASSGQALAGVEEQYF
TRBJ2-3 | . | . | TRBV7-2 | TGTGCCAGCAGCTTACCACCCGGGAGCAATACGCAGTATTTT | CASSLPPGSNTQYF
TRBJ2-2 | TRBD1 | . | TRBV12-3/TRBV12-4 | TGTGCCAGCAGCCCCGAAGACAGGGGCGGACGGGGCGGGCTGTTTTTT | CASSPEDRGGRGGLFF
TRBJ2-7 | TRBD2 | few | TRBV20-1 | TGCAGTGCTACCCAACCGGCAGCGGGAGTCGGCTACGAGCAGTACTTC | CSATQPAAGVGYEQYF
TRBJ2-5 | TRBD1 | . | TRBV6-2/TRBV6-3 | TGTGCCAGCAGCACCTACAGGGGTAAAGAGACCCAGTACTTC | CASSTYRGKETQYF
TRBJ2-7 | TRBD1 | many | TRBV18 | TGTGCCAGCTCACAGACAGGGGGTTTCAACGAGCAGTACTTC | CASSQTGGFNEQYF
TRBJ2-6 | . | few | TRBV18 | TGTGCCAGCTCACCTACGACCCAAGGCTCTGGGGCCAACGTCCTGACTTTC | CASSPTTQGSGANVLTF
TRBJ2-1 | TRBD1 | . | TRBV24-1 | TGTGCCACCAGTGATCCGAGGGGGCGGGTGCTCAAGGAGCAGTTCTTC | CATSDPRGRVLKEQFF
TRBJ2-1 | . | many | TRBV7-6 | TGTGCCAGCAGCTTGGGGGGTACGTCCTACAATGAGCAGTTCTTC | CASSLGGTSYNEQFF
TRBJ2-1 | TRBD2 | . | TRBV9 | TGTGCCAGCGGGGAGATACTAGCGGGAGGTGAGCAGTTCTTC | CASGEILAGGEQFF
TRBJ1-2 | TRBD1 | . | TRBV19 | TGTGCCAGTATTGACCCGGGACAGGGCCCCCGGGGATATGGCTACACCTTC | CASIDPGQGPRGYGYTF
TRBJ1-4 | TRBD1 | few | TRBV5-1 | TGCGCCAGCAGCTCGGGACAGGGGCATGAAAAACTGTTTTTT | CASSSGQGHEKLFF